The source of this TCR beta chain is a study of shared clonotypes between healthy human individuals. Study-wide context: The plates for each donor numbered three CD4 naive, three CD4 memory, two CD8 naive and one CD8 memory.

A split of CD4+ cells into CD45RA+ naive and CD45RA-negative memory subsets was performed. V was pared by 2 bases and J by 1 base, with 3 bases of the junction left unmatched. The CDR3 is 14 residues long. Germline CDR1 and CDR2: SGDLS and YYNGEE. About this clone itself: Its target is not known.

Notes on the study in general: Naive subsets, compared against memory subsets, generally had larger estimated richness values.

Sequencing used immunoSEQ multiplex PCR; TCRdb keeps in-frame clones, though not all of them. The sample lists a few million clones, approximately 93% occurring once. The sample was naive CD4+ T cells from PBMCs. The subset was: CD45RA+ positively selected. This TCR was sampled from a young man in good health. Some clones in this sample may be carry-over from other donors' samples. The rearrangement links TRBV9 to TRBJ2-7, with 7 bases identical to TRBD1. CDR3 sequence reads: CASSVTGPSYEQYF. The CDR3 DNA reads TGTGCCAGCAGCGTGACAGGGCCTTCCTACGAGCAGTACTTC.